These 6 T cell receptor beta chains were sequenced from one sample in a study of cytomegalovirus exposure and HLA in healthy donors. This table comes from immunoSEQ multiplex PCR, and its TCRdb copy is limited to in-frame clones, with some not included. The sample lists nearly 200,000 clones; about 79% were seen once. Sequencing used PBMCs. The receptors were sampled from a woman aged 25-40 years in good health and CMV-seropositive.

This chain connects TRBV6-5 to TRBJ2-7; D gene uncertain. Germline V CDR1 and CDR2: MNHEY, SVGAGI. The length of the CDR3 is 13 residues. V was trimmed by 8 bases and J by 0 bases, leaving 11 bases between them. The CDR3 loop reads CASGSPVSYEQYF. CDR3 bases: TGTGCCAGCGGCTCCCCCGTCTCCTACGAGCAGTACTTC.

The CDR3 DNA sequence: TGCAGCGTTGATGTCGGCAGGGTCGGGCGGAATGAGCAGTTCTTC. Its translation is CSVDVGRVGRNEQFF. The chain carries TRBV29-1 and TRBJ2-1; the D gene is possibly TRBD1 (5 bases). This CDR3 is 15 amino acids long. The ends were cut back, 3 bases at V and 7 bases at J, with 19 bases in the middle. CDR1 and CDR2 (germline): SQVTM, ANQGSEA.

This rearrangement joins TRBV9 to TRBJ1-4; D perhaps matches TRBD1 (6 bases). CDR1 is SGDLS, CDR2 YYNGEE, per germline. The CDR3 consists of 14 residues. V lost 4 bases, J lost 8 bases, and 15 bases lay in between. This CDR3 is CASSLGQGYEKLFF. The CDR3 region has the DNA TGTGCCAGCAGCCTCGGGCAGGGGTACGAAAAACTGTTTTTT.

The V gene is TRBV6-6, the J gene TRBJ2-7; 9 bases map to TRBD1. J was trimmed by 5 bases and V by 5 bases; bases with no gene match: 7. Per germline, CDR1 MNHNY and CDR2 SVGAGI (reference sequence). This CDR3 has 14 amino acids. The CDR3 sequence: CASSPRTGDHEQYF. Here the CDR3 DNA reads TGTGCCAGCAGTCCTCGGACAGGGGACCACGAGCAGTACTTC.

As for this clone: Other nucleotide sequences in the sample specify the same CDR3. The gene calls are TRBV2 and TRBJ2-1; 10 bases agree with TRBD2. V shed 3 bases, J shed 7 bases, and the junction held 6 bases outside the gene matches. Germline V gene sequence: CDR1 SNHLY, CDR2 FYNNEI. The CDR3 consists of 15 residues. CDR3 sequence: CASSEGLAGVNEQFF. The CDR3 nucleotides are TGTGCCAGCAGTGAGGGCCTAGCGGGAGTTAATGAGCAGTTCTTC.

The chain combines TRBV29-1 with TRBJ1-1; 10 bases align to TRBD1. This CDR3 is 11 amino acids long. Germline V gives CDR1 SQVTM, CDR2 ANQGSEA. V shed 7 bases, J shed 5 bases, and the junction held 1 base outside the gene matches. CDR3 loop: CSGDRGTEAFF. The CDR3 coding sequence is TGCAGCGGGGACAGGGGTACTGAAGCTTTCTTT. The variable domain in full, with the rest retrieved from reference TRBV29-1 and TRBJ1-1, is SAVISQKPSRDICQRGTSLTIQCQVDSQVTMMFWYRQQPGQSLTLIATANQGSEATYESGFVIDKFPISRPNLTFSTLTVSNMSPEDSSIYLCSGDRGTEAFFGQGTRLTVV.